These 25 T cell receptor beta chains share one sample of origin, sequenced in a study of blood T cell repertoires in COVID-19. Clones were sequenced by immunoSEQ multiplex PCR, and TCRdb holds only the in-frame ones, with some missing. The sample has 250,000 or so clones; less than 90% are singletons. The specimen was peripheral blood. These receptor sequences come from a man between 60 and 75 years old with acute or convalescent COVID-19.

The V call is TRBV19, the J call TRBJ1-2; possibly TRBD1 for D (5 bases). With 2 bases removed from V and 7 bases from J, the gap between germline ends came to 14 bases. The CDR3 spans 14 residues. Germline loops: CDR1 LNHDA, CDR2 SQIVND (reference sequence). CDR3: CASSIRAGFGGYTF. The CDR3 DNA reads TGTGCCAGTAGTATACGGGCAGGGTTTGGTGGCTACACCTTC.

CDR3 sequence: CASSSKGQGNTGELFF. CDR3 DNA sequence: TGTGCCAGCAGCTCAAAGGGTCAGGGGAACACCGGGGAGCTGTTTTTT. The gene calls are TRBV28 and TRBJ2-2, with TRBD1 as a possible D gene (5 bases). The CDR3 is 16 amino acids. V was trimmed by 6 bases and J by 1 base, leaving 15 bases between them. Germline CDR1 reads MDHEN; CDR2 reads SYDVKM.

For the CDR3, the DNA is TGTGCCAGCAGTGGTCGACTAGCGCCATGGATGGAGTTCTTC. Its translation: CASSGRLAPWMEFF. This sequence joins TRBV27 and TRBJ2-1, with 8 bases fitting TRBD2. This CDR3 contains 14 residues. Germline lookup yields CDR1 MNHEY and CDR2 SMNVEV (reference sequence). The V gene end was trimmed by 5 bases and the J gene end by 14 bases; junction bases not matched to a gene: 14.

This chain uses TRBV28 with TRBJ2-2; no clear D gene. Per the germline V gene, CDR1 is MDHEN and CDR2 is SYDVKM. The length of the CDR3 is 13 residues. V lost 3 bases to trimming and J lost 4 bases, with 6 bases between them. As DNA, the CDR3 is TGTGCCAGCAGTTTCGGTGCCACCGGGGAGCTGTTTTTT. As protein: CASSFGATGELFF.

This clone was seen ten or more times. The chain is built from TRBV6-2 or TRBV6-3 and TRBJ2-2, with 11 bases that match TRBD2. V was pared by 0 bases and J by 2 bases, with 8 bases of the junction left unmatched. The CDR3 covers 19 residues. CDR1 is MNHEY and CDR2 is SVGEGT in the germline V gene. The CDR3 nucleotides read TGTGCCAGCAGTTACTCAGGCCGGCTAGCGGGAGGTAACACCGGGGAGCTGTTTTTT. Protein: CASSYSGRLAGGNTGELFF.

This clone came up a few times. This chain uses TRBV5-1 with TRBJ1-1; D remains ambiguous. This CDR3 comprises 14 residues. Germline V gene lookup returns CDR1 SGHRS and CDR2 YFSETQ. Trimming took 5 bases from V and 2 from J, leaving 13 bases between them. The CDR3 sequence: CASRPAQANTEAFF. CDR3 bases: TGCGCCAGCAGACCTGCGCAGGCCAACACTGAAGCTTTCTTT.

V usage is TRBV18 and J usage is TRBJ1-1; D may be TRBD1 (6 bases). Germline CDR1 KGHSH, CDR2 LQKENI. The CDR3 covers 14 residues. The V gene lost 2 bases and the J gene lost 4 bases, with 11 bases spanning the gap. The chain's CDR3 is CASSPKGEGTEAFF. CDR3 sequence (DNA): TGTGCCAGCTCACCAAAGGGGGAAGGCACTGAAGCTTTCTTT. Filled out from reference TRBV18 and TRBJ1-1, the complete variable domain reads NAGVMQNPRHLVRRRGQEARLRCSPMKGHSHVYWYRQLPEEGLKFMVYLQKENIIDESGMPKERFSAEFPKEGPSILRIQQVVRGDSAAYFCASSPKGEGTEAFFGQGTRLTVV.

This clone was seen only once. The V gene is TRBV19, the J gene TRBJ2-1; 11 positions match TRBD2. This CDR3 is built from 14 residues. Germline CDR1 LNHDA, CDR2 SQIVND (reference sequence). The ends lost 6 bases at V and 6 bases at J; junction bases unmatched: 4. CDR3 bases: TGTGCCAGTAGGACTAGCGGGAATGTCAATGAGCAGTTCTTC. This codes for CASRTSGNVNEQFF.

The chain links TRBV3-1 (or the pseudogene TRBV3-2) to TRBJ2-1; possibly TRBD2 for D (5 bases). Germline lookup yields CDR1 LGHDT and CDR2 YNNKEL (reference sequence). This CDR3 is built from 13 residues. V was clipped by 2 bases and J by 3 bases, with 5 bases between them. The DNA of the CDR3 is TGTGCCAGCAGCCAACGGGGCTACAATGAGCAGTTCTTC. It is translated as CASSQRGYNEQFF.

The chain uses TRBV6-5 and TRBJ1-5; D call uncertain. The CDR3 extends over 14 amino acids. Germline V gene lookup returns CDR1 MNHEY and CDR2 SVGAGI. With 6 bases removed from V and 2 bases from J, the gap between germline ends came to 11 bases. The CDR3 loop reads CASRTGYGNQPQHF. The CDR3 nucleotides are TGTGCCAGCAGAACGGGGTATGGCAATCAGCCCCAGCATTTT.

V usage is TRBV5-4 and J usage is TRBJ2-2; 9 bases align to TRBD1. The CDR3 extends over 16 amino acids. Germline trimming cut 4 bases from V and 4 bases from J; bases unmatched to any gene: 8. CDR1 is SGHNT and CDR2 is YYREEE in the germline V gene (reference sequence). The CDR3 region has the DNA TGTGCCAGCAGCACGGGACAGGGTTATGGCACCGGGGAGCTGTTTTTT. It yields the protein CASSTGQGYGTGELFF.

This sequence joins TRBV28 and TRBJ1-2, with TRBD1 as a possible D gene (5 bases). V was shortened by 5 bases and J by 8 bases, with 15 bases between the two germline ends. Germline CDR1 MDHEN, CDR2 SYDVKM. The CDR3 spans 13 residues. DNA of the CDR3: TGTGCCAGCAGTATCCGCTTTAGGGGAGGCTACACCTTC. The encoded protein is CASSIRFRGGYTF.

The chain is built from TRBV19 and TRBJ1-5; 9 nucleotides match TRBD1. Germline CDR1 is LNHDA and CDR2 is SQIVND (reference sequence). With 6 bases clipped from V and 1 base from J, the junction kept 1 base outside the gene matches. The CDR3 is made up of 14 amino acids. The CDR3: CASSGQGSNQPQHF. CDR3 bases: TGTGCCAGTAGCGGACAGGGGAGCAATCAGCCCCAGCATTTT.

The gene calls are TRBV9 and TRBJ2-7, with 7 bases that match TRBD2. Trimming removed 0 bases from V and 2 bases from J; junction bases left unmatched: 5. Germline CDR1 and CDR2: SGDLS and YYNGEE. CDR3 length: 15 residues. The CDR3 DNA sequence: TGTGCCAGCAGCGTAGGGGAGGGCCCTACCTACGAGCAGTACTTC. Translation gives CASSVGEGPTYEQYF.

This sequence joins TRBV19 and TRBJ2-1; 9 bases are shared with TRBD2. With V trimmed by 0 bases and J by 8 bases, 14 bases remained unmatched. The germline CDR1 and CDR2 sequences are LNHDA and SQIVND (reference sequence). The length of the CDR3 is 18 residues. The CDR3 spells CASSIESPGLAYFHEQFF. In DNA, the CDR3 is TGTGCCAGTAGTATAGAGAGTCCGGGACTAGCATATTTCCATGAGCAGTTCTTC.

The chain is built from TRBV5-6 and TRBJ1-5, with TRBD1 as a possible D gene (6 bases). Germline lookup yields CDR1 SGHDT and CDR2 YYEEEE. This CDR3 has 17 amino acids. Trimming pared 3 bases from V and 2 bases from J, leaving 18 bases between. The CDR3: CASSSGQGFFGNQPQHF. In DNA form, the CDR3 reads TGTGCCAGCAGCTCGGGACAAGGTTTTTTTGGCAATCAGCCCCAGCATTTT.

The DNA of the CDR3 is TGTGCCAGCTCACTTGACAGAGTTAATTCACCCCTCCACTTT. Protein product: CASSLDRVNSPLHF. V usage is TRBV18 and J usage is TRBJ1-6, with a weak D call TRBD1 (5 bases). V was shortened by 4 bases and J by 6 bases, with 10 bases between the two germline ends. Germline-derived CDR1 and CDR2 are KGHSH and LQKENI. The CDR3 is 14 residues long.

This chain links TRBV28 with TRBJ1-2, with 9 bases fitting TRBD1. The CDR3 is made up of 15 amino acids. Germline V gene sequence: CDR1 MDHEN, CDR2 SYDVKM. The trim removed 5 bases at V and 4 bases at J, leaving 8 bases unmatched. CDR3 sequence reads: CASSPQQGAGYGYTF. The CDR3 DNA reads TGTGCCAGCAGTCCCCAACAGGGGGCCGGCTATGGCTACACCTTC.

This chain links TRBV6-5 with TRBJ2-5; TRBD1 agrees at 7 bases. This CDR3 comprises 15 residues. Germline V CDR1 and CDR2: MNHEY, SVGAGI. The trim removed 0 bases at V and 5 bases at J, leaving 6 bases unmatched. For the CDR3, the DNA is TGTGCCAGCAGTTACTCTCAAGGGGGCTGGGAGACCCAGTACTTC. It specifies CASSYSQGGWETQYF.

The CDR3 region is CASSLANVGLAGANEQFF. CDR3 DNA sequence: TGTGCCAGCAGCTTAGCGAACGTGGGACTAGCGGGAGCCAATGAGCAGTTCTTC. The chain combines TRBV11-2 with TRBJ2-1; 14 bases match TRBD2. The V gene end was trimmed by 1 base and the J gene end by 6 bases; junction bases not matched to a gene: 8. The V gene's germline CDR1 is SGHAT and CDR2 FQNNGV. The CDR3 spans 18 residues.

The chain carries TRBV28 and TRBJ1-3; 7 bases line up with TRBD1. This CDR3 contains 15 residues. V was clipped by 6 bases and J by 2 bases; unmatched bases: 7. Germline V lookup: CDR1 MDHEN, CDR2 SYDVKM. CDR3 sequence (DNA): TGTGCCAGCAGCGTAACGACAGGGCCTGGAAACACCATATATTTT. Translation: CASSVTTGPGNTIYF.

The gene calls are TRBV7-3 and TRBJ2-3, with D perhaps matching TRBD2 (5 bases). The CDR3 runs to 14 residues. Germline V gives CDR1 SGHTA, CDR2 FQGTGA. V was clipped by 4 bases and J by 1 base, with 9 bases between them. CDR3 amino acids: CASSSGKGTDTQYF. In DNA, the CDR3 is TGTGCCAGCAGCTCGGGGAAGGGCACAGATACGCAGTATTTT.

This chain connects TRBV11-2 to TRBJ2-3; no reliable D call. Deletions cut 1 base from V and 3 bases from J, with 11 bases between. In germline, CDR1 is SGHAT, CDR2 FQNNGV. CDR3 length equals 15 residues. Here the CDR3 reads CASSLGARRTDTQYF. Here the CDR3 DNA reads TGTGCCAGCAGCTTAGGGGCTCGACGAACAGATACGCAGTATTTT.

The J gene is TRBJ2-7, the V gene TRBV28; 7 positions match TRBD1. V lost 7 bases to trimming and J lost 7 bases; unmatched junction nucleotides: 7. Germline V gene lookup returns CDR1 MDHEN and CDR2 SYDVKM. The CDR3 totals 12 residues. The CDR3 DNA is TGTGCCAGCATGACAGGGCCTAAAGAGCAGTACTTC. It encodes CASMTGPKEQYF.

CDR3: CASSEGSLDTEAFF. DNA of the CDR3: TGTGCCAGCAGTGAAGGCAGTCTGGACACTGAAGCTTTCTTT. J is TRBJ1-1 and V is TRBV6-1; D gene uncertain. CDR1 and CDR2 from the germline V gene are MNHNS and SASEGT. Trimming cost V 1 base and J 3 bases, with 9 bases left between them. This CDR3 has 14 amino acids.